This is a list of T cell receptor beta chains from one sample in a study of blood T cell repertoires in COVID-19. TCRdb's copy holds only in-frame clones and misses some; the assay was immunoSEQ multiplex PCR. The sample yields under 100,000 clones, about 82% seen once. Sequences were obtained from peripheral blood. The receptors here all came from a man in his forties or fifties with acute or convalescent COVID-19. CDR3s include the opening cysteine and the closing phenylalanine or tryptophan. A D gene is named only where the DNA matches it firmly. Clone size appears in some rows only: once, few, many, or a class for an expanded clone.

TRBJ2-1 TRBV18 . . TGTGCCAGCTCACCACCGTATAGCTACCTCCAGAATGGGCAGTTCTTC CASSPPYSYLQNGQFF
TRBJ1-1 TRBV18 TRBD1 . TGTGCCAGCTCACCTCAGGACAGGGTGGCTGAAGCTTTCTTT CASSPQDRVAEAFF
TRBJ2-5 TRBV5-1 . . TGCGCCAGCAGCCCCGGACAAACCCAAGAGACCCAGTACTTC CASSPGQTQETQYF
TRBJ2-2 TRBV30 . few TGTGCCTGGACAGGCGCGAACACCGGGGAGCTGTTTTTT CAWTGANTGELFF
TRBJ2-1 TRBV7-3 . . TGTGCCAGCAGCTCCTCTAGTGGAGGTTACAATGAGCAGTTCTTC CASSSSSGGYNEQFF
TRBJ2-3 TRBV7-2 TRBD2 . TGTGCCAGCAGCTTGCTAGCGGGGGTCACAGATACGCAGTATTTT CASSLLAGVTDTQYF
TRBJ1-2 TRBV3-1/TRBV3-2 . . TGTGCCAGCAGCCGTTCGGGGGAGGATGGCTACACCTTC CASSRSGEDGYTF
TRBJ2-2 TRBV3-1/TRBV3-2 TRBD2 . TGTGCCAGCAGCCAAGAATCCCTAGGGGCGGGAGTGGGGGAGCTGTTTTTT CASSQESLGAGVGELFF
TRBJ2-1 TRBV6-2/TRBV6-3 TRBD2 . TGTGCCAGCAGCCCGGGTAGCGGGAGGGAAAACAATGAGCAGTTCTTC CASSPGSGRENNEQFF
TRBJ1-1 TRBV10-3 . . TGTGCCATCAGCCGTAATACAGGGTCCACTGAAGCTTTCTTT CAISRNTGSTEAFF
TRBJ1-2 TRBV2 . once TGTGCCAGCAGTGACCCCTCGACAGGCCACTATGGCTACACCTTC CASSDPSTGHYGYTF
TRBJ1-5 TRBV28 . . TGTGCCAGCAGTCTCTACAGGGATAGCAATCAGCCCCAGCATTTT CASSLYRDSNQPQHF
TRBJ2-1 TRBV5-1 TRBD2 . TGCGCCAGCCGCTTAGGACTAGCGGTTGAGCAGTTCTTC CASRLGLAVEQFF
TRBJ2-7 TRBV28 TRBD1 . TGTGCCAGCAGGACACAGGGGGCCAAGGGCTCCTACGAGCAGTACTTC CASRTQGAKGSYEQYF
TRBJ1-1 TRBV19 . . TGTGCCAGTAGTACACAGGGGAACACTGAAGCTTTCTTT CASSTQGNTEAFF
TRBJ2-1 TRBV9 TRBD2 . TGTGCCAGCAGCCCAATTCCCGGGACTAGCGCCGACAATGAGCAGTTCTTC CASSPIPGTSADNEQFF
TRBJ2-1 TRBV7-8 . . TGTGCCAGCAGCTTAGCCGCAGGCTTACCCAATGAGCAGTTCTTC CASSLAAGLPNEQFF
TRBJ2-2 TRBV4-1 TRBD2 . TGCGCCAGCAGCCAAGCCTCCAGCGGGAGAAACACCGGGGAGCTGTTTTTT CASSQASSGRNTGELFF
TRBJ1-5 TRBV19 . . TGTGCCAGTAGTTCAAATAGCAATCAGCCCCAGCATTTT CASSSNSNQPQHF
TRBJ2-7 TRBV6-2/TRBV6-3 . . TGTGCCAGCAGTAGGAAGACAGGCGCTACCTACGAGCAGTACTTC CASSRKTGATYEQYF
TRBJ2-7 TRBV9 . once TGTGCCAGCAGCGTAGGGACTTTTACCTACGAGCAGTACTTC CASSVGTFTYEQYF
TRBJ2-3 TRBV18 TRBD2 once TGTGCCAGCTCACCAAGAACTAGCGGGGCGAAGAGCACAGATACGCAGTATTTT CASSPRTSGAKSTDTQYF
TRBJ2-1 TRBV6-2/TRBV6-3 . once TGTGCCAGCAGTACACGCCGAATAGACAGACGGGAGTCCTACAATGAGCAGTTCTTC CASSTRRIDRRESYNEQFF
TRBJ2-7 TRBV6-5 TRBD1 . TGTGCCAGCTGCGGGACAGGGAACGGTGAGCAGTACTTC CASCGTGNGEQYF
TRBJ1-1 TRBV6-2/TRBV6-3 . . TGTGCCAGCAGTCCGTGGGGATCCACAGGGACTGAAGCTTTCTTT CASSPWGSTGTEAFF
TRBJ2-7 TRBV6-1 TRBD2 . TGTGCCAGCAGTGAGTCTACTAGCGGGAAGGGATACGAGCAGTACTTC CASSESTSGKGYEQYF
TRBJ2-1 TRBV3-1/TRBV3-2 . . TGTGCCAGCAGCCAGACTATTGCACCTGAGCAGTTCTTC CASSQTIAPEQFF
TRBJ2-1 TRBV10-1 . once TGCGCCAGCACCCCGACCCGAGCGGCGCCCAATGAGCAGTTCTTC CASTPTRAAPNEQFF
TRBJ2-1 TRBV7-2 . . TGTGCCAGCAGCTTAAGGGGGTCCCGGGACCACAAGTTCTTC CASSLRGSRDHKFF
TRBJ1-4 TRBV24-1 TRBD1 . TGTGCCACCGGGACAGGGGATAATGAAAAACTGTTTTTT CATGTGDNEKLFF
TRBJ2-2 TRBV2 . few TGTGCCAGTAACAGGGTTTTGAACACCGGGGAGCTGTTTTTT CASNRVLNTGELFF
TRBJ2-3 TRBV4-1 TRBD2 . TGCGCCAGCAGCCCCGACAGTGTGCGGGGGGATACGCAGTATTTT CASSPDSVRGDTQYF
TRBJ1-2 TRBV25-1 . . TGTGCCAGCAGGTTGGAGGCTGATGGCTACACCTTC CASRLEADGYTF
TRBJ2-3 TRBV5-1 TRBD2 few TGCGCCAGCAGCTTGGGGACTAGCGGGAGGACAGATACGCAGTATTTT CASSLGTSGRTDTQYF
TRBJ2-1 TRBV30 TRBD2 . TGTGCCCTGGCCGGGACTAGCGGTTTGTACGGACGTGAGCAGTTCTTC CALAGTSGLYGREQFF
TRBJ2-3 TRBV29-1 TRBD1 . TGCAGCGTTTCCACAACAGGGGGTAGCACAGATACGCAGTATTTT CSVSTTGGSTDTQYF
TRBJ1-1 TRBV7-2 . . TGTGCCAGCAGCTCCCAGGGCTCCGGGAACACTGAAGCTTTCTTT CASSSQGSGNTEAFF
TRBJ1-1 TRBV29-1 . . TGCAGCGTTAGGGTGGGGAGCACTGAAGCTTTCTTT CSVRVGSTEAFF
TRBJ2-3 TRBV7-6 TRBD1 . TGTGCCAGCAGCCCCACTGGGACAGGGCTCACAGATACGCAGTATTTT CASSPTGTGLTDTQYF
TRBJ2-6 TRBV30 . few TGTGCCTGGACGGCTGGGGCCAACGTCCTGACTTTC CAWTAGANVLTF
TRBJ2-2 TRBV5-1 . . TGCGCCAGCAGCATACAGGTTCCCGGGGAGCTGTTTTTT CASSIQVPGELFF
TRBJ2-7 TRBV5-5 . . TGTGCCAGCAGCTTGGGAGCGGGCTCCTACGAGCAGTACTTC CASSLGAGSYEQYF
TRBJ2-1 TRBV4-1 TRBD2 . TGCGCCAGCAGCCAAGTGCTAGCGGGGAACAATGAGCAGTTCTTC CASSQVLAGNNEQFF
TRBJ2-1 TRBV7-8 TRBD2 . TGTGCCAGCAGCCTCAGTCTTAGCGGGAGGGCCAGGTTCTTC CASSLSLSGRARFF
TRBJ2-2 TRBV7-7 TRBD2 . TGTGCCAGCAGCTCCGGACTAGATAGGACCGGGGAGCTGTTTTTT CASSSGLDRTGELFF
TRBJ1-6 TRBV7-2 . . TGTGCCAGCAGCTTCAGGGCGAGCTCCTATAATTCACCCCTCCACTTT CASSFRASSYNSPLHF
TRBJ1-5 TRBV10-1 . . TGCGCCAGCAGTGATGGGGGGAGCAATCAGCCCCAGCATTTT CASSDGGSNQPQHF
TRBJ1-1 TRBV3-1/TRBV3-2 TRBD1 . TGTGCCAGCAGCCAAGCGTCCGGGACAGGGGGAGAAGCTTTCTTT CASSQASGTGGEAFF
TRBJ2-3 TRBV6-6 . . TGTGCCAGCACCCCGCTAGCGTACACAGATACGCAGTATTTT CASTPLAYTDTQYF
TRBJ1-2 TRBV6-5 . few TGTGCCAGCAGTCCGGGACAAGGAAATGGCTACACCTTC CASSPGQGNGYTF
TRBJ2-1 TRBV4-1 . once TGCGCCAGCAGCCAAGAGGGGGGGGGCACTTTGGATGAGCAGTTCTTC CASSQEGGGTLDEQFF
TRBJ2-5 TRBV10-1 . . TGCGCCAGCAGTGAGTCGGGGAATGGGGGCCAGGAGACCCAGTACTTC CASSESGNGGQETQYF
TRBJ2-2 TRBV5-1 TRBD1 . TGCGCCAGCAGCCGTCAGGGGGTGGACACCGGGGAGCTGTTTTTT CASSRQGVDTGELFF
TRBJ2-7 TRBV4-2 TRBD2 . TGTGCCAGCAGCCAAGGGGCAGGGCTAGCGGGAGGGGGCGAGCAGTACTTC CASSQGAGLAGGGEQYF
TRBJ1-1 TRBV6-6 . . TGTGCCAGCAGTTACGAGACCGGAGGCTTAAACACTGAAGCTTTCTTT CASSYETGGLNTEAFF
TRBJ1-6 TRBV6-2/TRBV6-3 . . TGTGCCAGCAGTTATGGACAGCTGAATTCACCCCTCCACTTT CASSYGQLNSPLHF
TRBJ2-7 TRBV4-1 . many TGCGCCAGCAGCCAAGATCAGGGGGGTTACGAGCAGTACTTC CASSQDQGGYEQYF
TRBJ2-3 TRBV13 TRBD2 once TGTGCCAGCAGCTTAGGCGGGGCTAGCGGGAGTATAGATACGCAGTATTTT CASSLGGASGSIDTQYF
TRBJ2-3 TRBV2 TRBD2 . TGTGCCAGCAGGAGACTAGCGGGAGGAGCAGATACGCAGTATTTT CASRRLAGGADTQYF
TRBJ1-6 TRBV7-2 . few TGTGCCAGCAGCTTAGCGAGGGAGTCACCCCTCCACTTT CASSLARESPLHF